This TCR beta chain was captured by sequencing in a study of blood T cells in healthy people across ages. Deletions cut 6 bases from V and 0 bases from J, with 11 bases between. From germline, CDR1 is SQVTM and CDR2 ANQGSEA. This CDR3 contains 13 residues. Next came a second PCR, run for about 7 to 12 cycles, which used a sample-barcoded 5' primer along with a J-beta primer mix. TCRdb ran MiXCR on the 5' RACE reads and lists one entry per CDR3 protein. Of around 650,000 distinct CDR3 sequences in the sample, 32% were seen once. This clonotype was seen many times. This sequence joins TRBV29-1 and TRBJ2-5, with D tentatively TRBD2 (6 bases). Sequenced: blood. This clonotype originated in a woman at least 80 years old in good health. CDR3 bases: TGCAGCGTCTACGGGGGATACCAAGAGACCCAGTACTTC. Translated, it gives CSVYGGYQETQYF.